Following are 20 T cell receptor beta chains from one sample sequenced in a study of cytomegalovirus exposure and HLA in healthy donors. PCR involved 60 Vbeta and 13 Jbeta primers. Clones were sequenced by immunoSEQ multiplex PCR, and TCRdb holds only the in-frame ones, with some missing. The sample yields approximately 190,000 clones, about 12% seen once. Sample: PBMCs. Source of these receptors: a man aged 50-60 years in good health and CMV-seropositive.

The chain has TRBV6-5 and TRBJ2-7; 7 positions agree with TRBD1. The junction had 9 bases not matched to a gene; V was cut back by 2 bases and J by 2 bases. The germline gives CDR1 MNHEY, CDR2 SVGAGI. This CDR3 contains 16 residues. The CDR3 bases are TGTGCCAGCAGTTACGGTGAGGGGGCGCAGACCTACGAGCAGTACTTC. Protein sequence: CASSYGEGAQTYEQYF.

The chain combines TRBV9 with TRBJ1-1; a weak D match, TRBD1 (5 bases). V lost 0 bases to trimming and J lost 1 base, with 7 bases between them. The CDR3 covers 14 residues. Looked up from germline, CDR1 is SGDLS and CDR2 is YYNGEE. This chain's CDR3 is CASSVATGNTEAFF. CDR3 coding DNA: TGTGCCAGCAGCGTAGCTACAGGGAACACTGAAGCTTTCTTT. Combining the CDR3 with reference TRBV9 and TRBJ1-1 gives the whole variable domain DSGVTQTPKHLITATGQRVTLRCSPRSGDLSVYWYQQSLDQGLQFLIQYYNGEERAKGNILERFSAQQFPDLHSELNLSSLELGDSALYFCASSVATGNTEAFFGQGTRLTVV.

CDR3 coding DNA: TGTGCCAGCAGTTATTCCGGCGGTTTGGGGAACACTGAAGCTTTCTTT. It codes for CASSYSGGLGNTEAFF. The J gene is TRBJ1-1, the V gene TRBV6-5; D is ambiguous. This CDR3 is built from 16 residues. Germline CDR1 and CDR2: MNHEY and SVGAGI. V dropped 3 bases and J dropped 1 base, with 15 bases sitting between them.

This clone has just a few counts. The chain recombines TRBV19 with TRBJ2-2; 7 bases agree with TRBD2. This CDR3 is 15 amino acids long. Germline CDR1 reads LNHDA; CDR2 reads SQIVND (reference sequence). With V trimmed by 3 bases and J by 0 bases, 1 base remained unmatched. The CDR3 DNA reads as TGTGCCAGTAGTATCGCGGGAGCGAACACCGGGGAGCTGTTTTTT. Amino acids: CASSIAGANTGELFF.

This CDR3 reads CASSHGTGNNEQFF. For the CDR3, the DNA is TGTGCCAGCAGCCACGGGACAGGGAACAATGAGCAGTTCTTC. The chain recombines TRBV6-6 with TRBJ2-1; TRBD1 matches 9 bases. The CDR3 runs 14 residues. The V gene's germline CDR1 is MNHNY and CDR2 SVGAGI (reference sequence). Losses at the gene ends were 6 bases for V and 5 bases for J; bases not matched to a gene: 5.

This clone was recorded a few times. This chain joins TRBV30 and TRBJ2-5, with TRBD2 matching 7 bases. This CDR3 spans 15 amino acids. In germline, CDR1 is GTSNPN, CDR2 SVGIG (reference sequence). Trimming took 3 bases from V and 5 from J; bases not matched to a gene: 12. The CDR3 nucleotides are TGTGCCTGGAGAAAGAAGAGCGGGGTAGGGGAGACCCAGTACTTC. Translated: CAWRKKSGVGETQYF.

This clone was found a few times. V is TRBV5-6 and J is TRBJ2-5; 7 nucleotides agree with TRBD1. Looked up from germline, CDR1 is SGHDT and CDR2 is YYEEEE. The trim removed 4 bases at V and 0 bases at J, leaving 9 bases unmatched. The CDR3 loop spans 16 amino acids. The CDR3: CASSLRQGTYQETQYF. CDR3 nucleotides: TGTGCCAGCAGCCTACGACAGGGAACGTACCAAGAGACCCAGTACTTC.

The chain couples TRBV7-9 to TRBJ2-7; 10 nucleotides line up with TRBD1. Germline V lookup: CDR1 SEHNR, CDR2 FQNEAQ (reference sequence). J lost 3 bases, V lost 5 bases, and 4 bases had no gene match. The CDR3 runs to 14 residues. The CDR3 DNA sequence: TGTGCCAGCAGCCCCTGGACAGGGGGCTACGAGCAGTACTTC. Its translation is CASSPWTGGYEQYF.

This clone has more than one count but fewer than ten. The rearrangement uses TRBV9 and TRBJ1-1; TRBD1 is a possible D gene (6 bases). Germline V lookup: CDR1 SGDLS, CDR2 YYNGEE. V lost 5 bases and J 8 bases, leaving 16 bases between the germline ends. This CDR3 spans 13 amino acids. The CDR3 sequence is CASSLGGGREAFF. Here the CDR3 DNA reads TGTGCCAGCAGTTTAGGGGGAGGGAGAGAAGCTTTCTTT.

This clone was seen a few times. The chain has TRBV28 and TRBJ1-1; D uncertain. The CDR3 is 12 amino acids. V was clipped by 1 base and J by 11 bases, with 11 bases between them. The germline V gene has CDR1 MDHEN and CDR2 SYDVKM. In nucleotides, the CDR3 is TGTGCCAGCAGTTTATATAGCCCCGGGGCTTTCTTT. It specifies CASSLYSPGAFF.

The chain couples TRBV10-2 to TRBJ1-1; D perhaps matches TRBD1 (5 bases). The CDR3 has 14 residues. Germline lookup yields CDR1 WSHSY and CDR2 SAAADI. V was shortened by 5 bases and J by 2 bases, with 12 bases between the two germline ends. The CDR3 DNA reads TGCGCCAGCAGTCCCGGGGGGGTCAACACTGAAGCTTTCTTT. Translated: CASSPGGVNTEAFF.

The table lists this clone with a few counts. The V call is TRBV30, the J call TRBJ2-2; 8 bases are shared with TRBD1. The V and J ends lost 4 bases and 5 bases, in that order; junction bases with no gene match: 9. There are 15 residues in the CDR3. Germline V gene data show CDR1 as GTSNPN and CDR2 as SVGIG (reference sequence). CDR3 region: CAWKVWDRSTGELFF. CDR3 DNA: TGTGCCTGGAAAGTCTGGGACAGGTCGACCGGGGAGCTGTTTTTT.

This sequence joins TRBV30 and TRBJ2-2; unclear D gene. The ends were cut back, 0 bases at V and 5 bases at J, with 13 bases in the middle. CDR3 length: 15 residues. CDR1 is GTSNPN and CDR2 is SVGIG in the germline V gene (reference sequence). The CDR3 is CAWSVPLTRTGELFF. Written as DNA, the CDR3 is TGTGCCTGGAGTGTTCCCCTGACTCGAACCGGGGAGCTGTTTTTT.

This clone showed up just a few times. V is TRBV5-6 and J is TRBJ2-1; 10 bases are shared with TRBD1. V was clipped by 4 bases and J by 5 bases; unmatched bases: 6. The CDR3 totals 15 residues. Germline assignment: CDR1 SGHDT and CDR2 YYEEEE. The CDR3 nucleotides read TGTGCCAGCAGCCAAGCCGGGACAGGGGACAATGAGCAGTTCTTC. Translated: CASSQAGTGDNEQFF.

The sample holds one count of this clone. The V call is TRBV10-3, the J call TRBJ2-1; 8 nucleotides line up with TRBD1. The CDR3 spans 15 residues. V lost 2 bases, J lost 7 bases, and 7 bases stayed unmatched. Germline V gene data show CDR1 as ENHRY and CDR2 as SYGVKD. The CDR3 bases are TGTGCCATCAGTGAGAGGACAGGGATAGGAAATGAGCAGTTCTTC. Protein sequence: CAISERTGIGNEQFF.

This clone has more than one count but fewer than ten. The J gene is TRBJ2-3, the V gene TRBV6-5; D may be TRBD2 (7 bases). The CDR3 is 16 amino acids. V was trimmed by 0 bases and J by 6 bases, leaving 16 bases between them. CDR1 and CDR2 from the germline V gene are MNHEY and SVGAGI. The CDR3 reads CASSYSGGGFGDTQYF. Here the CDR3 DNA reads TGTGCCAGCAGTTACTCAGGGGGGGGATTTGGCGATACGCAGTATTTT.

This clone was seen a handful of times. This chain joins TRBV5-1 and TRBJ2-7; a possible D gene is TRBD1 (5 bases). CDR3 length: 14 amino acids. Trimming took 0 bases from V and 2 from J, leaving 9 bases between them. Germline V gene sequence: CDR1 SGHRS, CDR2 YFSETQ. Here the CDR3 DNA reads TGCGCCAGCAGCTTGGGACAGCCCCCCTACGAGCAGTACTTC. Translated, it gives CASSLGQPPYEQYF. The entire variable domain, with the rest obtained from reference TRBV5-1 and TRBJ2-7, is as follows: KAGVTQTPRYLIKTRGQQVTLSCSPISGHRSVSWYQQTPGQGLQFLFEYFSETQRNKGNFPGRFSGRQFSNSRSEMNVSTLELGDSALYLCASSLGQPPYEQYFGPGTRLTVT.

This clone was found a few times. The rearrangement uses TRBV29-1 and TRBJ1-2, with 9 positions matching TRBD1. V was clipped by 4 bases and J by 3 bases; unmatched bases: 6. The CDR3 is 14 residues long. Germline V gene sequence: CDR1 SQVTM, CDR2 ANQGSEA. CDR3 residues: CSVVTGTGYYGYTF. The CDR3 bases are TGCAGCGTTGTCACCGGGACAGGGTACTATGGCTACACCTTC.

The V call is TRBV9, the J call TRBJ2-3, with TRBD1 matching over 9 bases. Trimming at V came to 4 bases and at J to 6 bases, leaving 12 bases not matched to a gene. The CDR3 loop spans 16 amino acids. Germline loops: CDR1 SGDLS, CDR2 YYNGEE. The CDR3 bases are TGTGCCAGCAGCCCCAGGGGACAGGGAATGTATGATACGCAGTATTTT. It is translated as CASSPRGQGMYDTQYF.

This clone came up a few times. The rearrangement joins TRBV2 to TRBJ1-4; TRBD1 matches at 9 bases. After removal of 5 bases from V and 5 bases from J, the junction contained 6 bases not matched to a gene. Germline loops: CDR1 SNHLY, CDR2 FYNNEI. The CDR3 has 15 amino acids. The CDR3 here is CASSRPGQGNEKLFF. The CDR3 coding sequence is TGTGCCAGCAGTCGACCGGGACAGGGAAATGAAAAACTGTTTTTT.